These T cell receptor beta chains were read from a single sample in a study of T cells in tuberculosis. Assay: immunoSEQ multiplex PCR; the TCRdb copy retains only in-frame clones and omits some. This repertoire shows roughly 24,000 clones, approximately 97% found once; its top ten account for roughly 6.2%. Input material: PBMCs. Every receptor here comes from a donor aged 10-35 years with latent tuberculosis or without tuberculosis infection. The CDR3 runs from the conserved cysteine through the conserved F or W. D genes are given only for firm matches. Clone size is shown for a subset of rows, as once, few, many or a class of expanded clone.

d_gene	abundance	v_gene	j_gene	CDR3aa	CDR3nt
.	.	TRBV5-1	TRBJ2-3	CASSLAGRSTDTQYF	TGCGCCAGCAGCTTGGCTGGCAGAAGCACAGATACGCAGTATTTT
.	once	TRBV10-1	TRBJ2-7	CASLGYEQYF	TGCGCCAGTCTAGGTTACGAGCAGTACTTC
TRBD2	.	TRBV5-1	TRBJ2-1	CASSLAASGGYNEQFF	TGCGCCAGCAGCTTGGCCGCTAGCGGGGGCTACAATGAGCAGTTCTTC
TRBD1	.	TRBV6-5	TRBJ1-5	CASKGTGLVAQHF	TGTGCCAGCAAAGGGACAGGGTTGGTTGCCCAGCATTTT
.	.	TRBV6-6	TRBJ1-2	CASRPQGRYGYTF	TGTGCCAGCAGACCACAGGGAAGATATGGCTACACCTTC
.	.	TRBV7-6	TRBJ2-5	CASSLDGGQETQYF	TGTGCCAGCAGCTTAGACGGGGGGCAGGAGACCCAGTACTTC
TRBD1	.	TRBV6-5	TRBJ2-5	CASSYSGTGIPETQYF	TGTGCCAGCAGTTACTCCGGGACAGGGATACCTGAGACCCAGTACTTC
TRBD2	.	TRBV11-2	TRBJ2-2	CASSPLTSGRESTGELFF	TGTGCCAGCAGCCCATTGACTAGCGGGAGGGAGAGCACCGGGGAGCTGTTTTTT
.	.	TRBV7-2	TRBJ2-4	CASSSRGQVTKNIQYF	TGTGCCAGCAGCTCCCGGGGTCAGGTTACCAAAAACATTCAGTACTTC
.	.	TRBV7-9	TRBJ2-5	CASSLDGQETQYF	TGTGCCAGCAGCTTAGACGGTCAAGAGACCCAGTACTTC
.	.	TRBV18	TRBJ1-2	CASSPSAGVRANYGYTF	TGTGCCAGCTCACCGTCGGCAGGGGTTCGAGCTAACTATGGCTACACCTTC
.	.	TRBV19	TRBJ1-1	CASSTQGGNTEAFF	TGTGCCAGTAGTACCCAAGGGGGTAATACTGAAGCTTTCTTT
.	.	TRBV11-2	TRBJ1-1	CASSLLEASANTEAFF	TGTGCCAGCAGCTTGTTGGAGGCGTCCGCGAACACTGAAGCTTTCTTT
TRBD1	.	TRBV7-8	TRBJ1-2	CASSDRQGSYGYTF	TGTGCCAGCAGCGACCGACAGGGATCCTATGGCTACACCTTC
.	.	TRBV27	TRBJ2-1	CASSLSGGTYNEQFF	TGTGCCAGCAGTTTATCCGGGGGAACGTACAATGAGCAGTTCTTC
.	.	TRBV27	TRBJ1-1	CASSLVGGEMNTEAFF	TGTGCCAGCAGTTTGGTTGGGGGGGAAATGAACACTGAAGCTTTCTTT
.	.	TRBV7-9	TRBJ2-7	CASSSGGDEQYF	TGTGCCAGCAGCTCCGGAGGGGACGAGCAGTACTTC
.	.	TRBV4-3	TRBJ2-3	CASSHDKLQGWDTQYF	TGCGCCAGCAGCCATGATAAGTTACAGGGATGGGATACGCAGTATTTT
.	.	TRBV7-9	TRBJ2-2	CASSSPLGTGELFF	TGTGCCAGCAGCTCACCCCTGGGCACTGGGGAGCTGTTTTTT
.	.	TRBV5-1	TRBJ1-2	CASSLTDTSYGYTF	TGCGCCAGCTCTTTGACCGACACGTCCTATGGCTACACCTTC
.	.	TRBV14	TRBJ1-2	CASSRHRGFYGYTF	TGTGCCAGCAGTCGCCACCGGGGTTTCTATGGCTACACCTTC
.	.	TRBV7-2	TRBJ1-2	CASSLVQGGYTF	TGTGCCAGCAGCTTAGTGCAGGGAGGCTACACCTTC
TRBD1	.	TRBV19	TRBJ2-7	CASTNSRQGHYEQYF	TGTGCCAGTACTAATTCCCGACAGGGACACTACGAGCAGTACTTC
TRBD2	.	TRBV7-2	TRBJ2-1	CASSQRAGDEQFF	TGTGCCAGCAGCCAAAGAGCGGGGGATGAGCAGTTCTTC
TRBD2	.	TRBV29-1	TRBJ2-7	CSVDVAGGVDEQYF	TGCAGCGTTGACGTAGCGGGAGGGGTTGACGAGCAGTACTTC
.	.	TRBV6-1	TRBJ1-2	CASSRTGSGYGYTF	TGTGCCAGCAGTCGAACCGGGAGCGGCTATGGCTACACCTTC
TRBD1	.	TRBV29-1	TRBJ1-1	CSARDSEAFF	TGCAGCGCACGGGACAGCGAAGCTTTCTTT
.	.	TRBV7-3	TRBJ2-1	CASSLEVGRVNEQFF	TGTGCCAGCAGCTTAGAAGTAGGCAGGGTGAATGAGCAGTTCTTC
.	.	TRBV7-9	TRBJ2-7	CASSLAGNPYEQYF	TGTGCCAGCAGCTTAGCTGGCAACCCCTACGAGCAGTACTTC
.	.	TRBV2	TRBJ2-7	CASTAGTTSIYEQYF	TGTGCCAGCACCGCCGGTACGACTAGTATCTACGAGCAGTACTTC
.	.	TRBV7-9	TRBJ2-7	CASSPRVDEQYF	TGTGCCAGCAGCCCGAGGGTTGACGAGCAGTACTTC
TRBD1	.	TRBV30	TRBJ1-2	CAWNRDRAWGKTF	TGTGCCTGGAACCGGGACAGGGCCTGGGGGAAAACCTTC
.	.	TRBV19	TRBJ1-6	CASSIGGRSYNSPLHF	TGTGCCAGTAGTATAGGGGGGCGAAGCTATAATTCACCCCTCCACTTT
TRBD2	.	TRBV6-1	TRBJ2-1	CASSGLAGGYNEQFF	TGTGCCAGCAGTGGACTAGCGGGAGGGTACAATGAGCAGTTCTTC
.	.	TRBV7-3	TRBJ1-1	CASSLTYLNTEAFF	TGTGCCAGCAGCTTAACATATTTGAACACTGAAGCTTTCTTT
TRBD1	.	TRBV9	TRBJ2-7	CATSRGQGANEQYF	TGTGCCACTTCGCGTGGACAGGGGGCCAACGAGCAGTACTTC
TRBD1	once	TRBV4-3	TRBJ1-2	CANPPLIQTGGNYGYTF	TGCGCCAACCCGCCCTTAATCCAGACAGGGGGGAACTATGGCTACACCTTC
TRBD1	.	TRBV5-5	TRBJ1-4	CASEPLGTGDEKLFF	TGTGCCAGCGAACCTCTAGGGACAGGAGATGAAAAACTGTTTTTT
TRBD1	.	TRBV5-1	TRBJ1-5	CASSPGTGTGKQPQHF	TGCGCCAGCAGCCCGGGGACAGGGACAGGGAAACAGCCCCAGCATTTT
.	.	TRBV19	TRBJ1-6	CASSPPLSSYNSPLHF	TGTGCCAGTAGTCCTCCATTGAGCTCCTATAATTCACCCCTCCACTTT
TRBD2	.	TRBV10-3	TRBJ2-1	CAISEGLAYNEQFF	TGTGCCATCAGTGAGGGACTAGCCTACAATGAGCAGTTCTTC
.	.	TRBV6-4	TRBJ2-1	CASSDSPLAKTYNEQFF	TGTGCCAGCAGTGACTCTCCACTAGCAAAGACCTACAATGAGCAGTTCTTC
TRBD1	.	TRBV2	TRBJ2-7	CASSYDRGYEQYF	TGTGCCAGCAGCTATGACAGGGGGTACGAGCAGTACTTC
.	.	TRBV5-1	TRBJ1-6	CASSPGGYNSPLHF	TGCGCCAGCAGCCCGGGGGGGTATAATTCACCCCTCCACTTT